These 14 T cell receptor beta chains were sequenced from one sample in a study of cytomegalovirus exposure and HLA in healthy donors. Assay: immunoSEQ multiplex PCR; the TCRdb copy retains only in-frame clones and omits some. The table shows about 200,000 clones, with around four fifths occurring only once. Sequencing input: PBMCs. These receptors originate from a young woman in good health and CMV-seronegative.

Concerning this clone: Other DNA sequences in the sample encode the same CDR3. The chain joins TRBV10-3 to TRBJ1-5; the D is unclear. Per the germline V gene, CDR1 is ENHRY and CDR2 is SYGVKD. This CDR3 comprises 13 residues. Trimming cost V 4 bases and J 0 bases, with 4 bases left between them. This chain's CDR3 is CAISGDSNQPQHF. The CDR3, as DNA: TGTGCCATCAGTGGGGATAGCAATCAGCCCCAGCATTTT.

The chain joins TRBV6-5 to TRBJ2-7; 10 bases fit TRBD1. The trim removed 6 bases at V and 4 bases at J, leaving 9 bases unmatched. There are 15 residues in the CDR3. Germline assignment: CDR1 MNHEY and CDR2 SVGAGI. Here the CDR3 reads CASRLTGGQGYEQYF. As DNA, the CDR3 is TGTGCCAGCAGGCTGACAGGGGGCCAGGGTTACGAGCAGTACTTC.

The table lists this clone with many counts. This chain uses TRBV5-5 with TRBJ2-7; 9 bases map to TRBD1. Germline CDR1 SGHKS, CDR2 YYEKEE (reference sequence). The CDR3 sequence is 14 residues long. Trimming at V came to 4 bases and at J to 6 bases, leaving 8 bases not matched to a gene. Here the CDR3 reads CASSLTTGGGEQYF. The CDR3, as DNA: TGTGCCAGCAGCCTAACGACAGGGGGGGGCGAGCAGTACTTC.

The table lists this clone with a few counts. This rearrangement joins TRBV5-6 to TRBJ1-5; D remains ambiguous. The CDR3 sequence is 14 residues long. Trimming removed 3 bases from V and 6 bases from J, with 13 bases in between. Germline V gene sequence: CDR1 SGHDT, CDR2 YYEEEE. In DNA form, the CDR3 reads TGTGCCAGCAGCTCACGGGGTGGCAGTCAGCCCCAGCATTTT. Protein sequence: CASSSRGGSQPQHF.

V and J are TRBV6-1 and TRBJ2-1, with 9 bases that match TRBD1. The CDR3 length is 13 residues. V lost 8 bases, J lost 6 bases, and 5 bases stayed unmatched. Per germline, CDR1 MNHNS and CDR2 SASEGT. Here the CDR3 reads CASGDRAVNEQFF. As DNA, the CDR3 is TGTGCCAGCGGGGACAGGGCGGTCAATGAGCAGTTCTTC.

The chain's CDR3 is CASSYSQGYSPLHF. CDR3 coding DNA: TGTGCCAGCAGTTACTCGCAGGGCTATTCACCCCTCCACTTT. V and J are TRBV6-6 and TRBJ1-6; possible D gene TRBD1, 5 bases. The CDR3 runs to 14 residues. V gave up 0 bases and J gave up 8 bases, with 8 bases separating them. Germline V gene lookup returns CDR1 MNHNY and CDR2 SVGAGI (reference sequence).

The chain joins TRBV4-1 to TRBJ2-2, with 7 bases identical to TRBD1. J lost 2 bases, V lost 8 bases, and 8 bases had no gene match. The CDR3 contains 15 residues. Germline values: CDR1 MGHRA, CDR2 YSYEKL. The CDR3, as DNA: TGCGCCAGCCAGGACAGGTGGACAAACACCGGGGAGCTGTTTTTT. Its protein is CASQDRWTNTGELFF.

J is TRBJ1-2 and V is TRBV25-1; 10 nucleotides agree with TRBD1. The trim removed 4 bases at V and 8 bases at J, leaving 7 bases unmatched. This CDR3 comprises 14 residues. Germline lookup yields CDR1 MGHDK and CDR2 SYGVNS. The CDR3 here is CASSGLPGQGGYTF. CDR3 nucleotides: TGTGCCAGCAGTGGCCTCCCGGGACAGGGGGGCTACACCTTC.

CDR3 sequence (DNA): TGTGCCAGCAGCTGGCGCGGACATCGAAATGAAAAACTGTTTTTT. This gives the protein CASSWRGHRNEKLFF. The rearrangement uses TRBV7-8 and TRBJ1-4; D may be TRBD1 (5 bases). The CDR3 has 15 residues. V was shortened by 4 bases and J by 5 bases, with 14 bases between the two germline ends. Germline CDR1 is SGHVS and CDR2 is FQNEAQ.

The chain carries TRBV4-2 and TRBJ2-1, with a weak D call TRBD2 (5 bases). The CDR3 sequence is 16 residues long. Germline V gene sequence: CDR1 LGHNA, CDR2 YNFKEQ. V gave up 0 bases and J gave up 5 bases, with 14 bases separating them. The CDR3 is CASSQDGLARNNEQFF. The CDR3 DNA sequence: TGTGCCAGCAGCCAAGATGGATTAGCGAGAAACAATGAGCAGTTCTTC.

The gene calls are TRBV27 and TRBJ2-5; D uncertain. V was clipped by 0 bases and J by 3 bases, with 11 bases between them. Germline V gene lookup returns CDR1 MNHEY and CDR2 SMNVEV (reference sequence). CDR3 length equals 15 residues. CDR3 sequence: CASSLSFATKETQYF. The CDR3, as DNA: TGTGCCAGCAGTTTATCCTTCGCCACAAAAGAGACCCAGTACTTC.

As DNA, the CDR3 is TGTGCCAGCAGTGCGTCGCAGGAGAACACCGGGGAGCTGTTTTTT. As protein: CASSASQENTGELFF. The rearrangement links TRBV6-4 to TRBJ2-2; no definite D call. CDR1 MRHNA and CDR2 SNTAGT come from the germline V gene. Trimming took 4 bases from V and 1 from J, leaving 10 bases between them. This CDR3 is 15 amino acids long.

This clone has just a few counts. This rearrangement joins TRBV30 to TRBJ1-1; D is unresolved. V was trimmed by 2 bases and J by 8 bases, leaving 18 bases between them. The CDR3 is made up of 14 amino acids. The germline gives CDR1 GTSNPN, CDR2 SVGIG (reference sequence). CDR3 protein: CAWSQRLPRSEAFF. In nucleotides, the CDR3 is TGTGCCTGGAGTCAGAGGCTCCCTAGGAGCGAAGCTTTCTTT.

This clone has just one count. The chain recombines TRBV11-1 with TRBJ2-3; D unclear. V lost 0 bases and J lost 5, with 9 bases in between. The CDR3 contains 14 residues. CDR1 and CDR2 (germline): SGHAT, FQDESV (reference sequence). CDR3 protein: CASSLAGLRDTQYF. In nucleotides, the CDR3 is TGTGCCAGCAGCTTAGCGGGATTAAGAGATACGCAGTATTTT.